This paragraph covers one T cell receptor (beta chain) sequence. The antigen is unknown. CFSE-dim autoproliferating and CFSE-high non-proliferating T cells from unstimulated culture were sequenced separately. Fewer than 65 million CFSE-labeled PBMCs were cultured less than 8 days unstimulated, then replicate wells were pooled. The PBMCs received about 0.51 uM CFSE and serum-free culture with no added stimuli. TCRdb's copy holds only in-frame clones and misses some; the assay was immunoSEQ multiplex PCR. The sample yields over 10,000 clones, roughly 86% seen once. The record originates from a study of memory B cells and T cells in multiple sclerosis. The study's findings and limits: Normalization was needed because clone-set size differences affected shared clonotype counts.

The CDR3 sequence is 16 residues long. Trimming took 2 bases from V and 0 from J, leaving 13 bases between them. Germline V gene sequence: CDR1 MNHNS, CDR2 SASEGT. The receptor was isolated from a human donor with multiple sclerosis. The material sequenced was PBMCs from blood kept in culture. The chain uses TRBV6-1 and TRBJ1-1; D remains ambiguous. The CDR3 protein is CASSEYGGALNTEAFF. CDR3 sequence (DNA): TGTGCCAGCAGTGAATACGGAGGTGCACTGAACACTGAAGCTTTCTTT.